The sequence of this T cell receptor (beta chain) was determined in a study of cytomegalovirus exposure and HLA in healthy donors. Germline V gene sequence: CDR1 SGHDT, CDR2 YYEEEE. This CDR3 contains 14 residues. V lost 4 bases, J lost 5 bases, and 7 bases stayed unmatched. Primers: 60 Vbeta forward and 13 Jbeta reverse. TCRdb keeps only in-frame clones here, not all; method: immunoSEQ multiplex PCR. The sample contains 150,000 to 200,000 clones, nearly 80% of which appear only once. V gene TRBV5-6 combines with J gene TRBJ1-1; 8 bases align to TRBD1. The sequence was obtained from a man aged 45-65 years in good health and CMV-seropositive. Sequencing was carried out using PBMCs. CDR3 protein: CASSVTGVWTEAFF. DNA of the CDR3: TGTGCCAGCAGCGTGACAGGGGTGTGGACTGAAGCTTTCTTT.